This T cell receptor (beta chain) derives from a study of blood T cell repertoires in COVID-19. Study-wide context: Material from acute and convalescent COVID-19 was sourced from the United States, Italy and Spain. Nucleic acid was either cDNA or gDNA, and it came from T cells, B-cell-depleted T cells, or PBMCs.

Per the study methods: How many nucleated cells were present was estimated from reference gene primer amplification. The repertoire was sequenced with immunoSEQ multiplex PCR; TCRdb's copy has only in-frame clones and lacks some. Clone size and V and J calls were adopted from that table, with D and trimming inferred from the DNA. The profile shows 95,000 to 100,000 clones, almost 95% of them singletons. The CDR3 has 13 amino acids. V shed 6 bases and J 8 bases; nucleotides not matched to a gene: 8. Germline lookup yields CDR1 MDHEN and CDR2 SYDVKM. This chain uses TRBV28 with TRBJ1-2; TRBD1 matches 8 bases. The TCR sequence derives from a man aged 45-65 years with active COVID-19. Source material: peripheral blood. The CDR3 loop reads CASSGGQGSGYTF. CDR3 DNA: TGTGCCAGCAGCGGCGGACAGGGTAGCGGCTACACCTTC.